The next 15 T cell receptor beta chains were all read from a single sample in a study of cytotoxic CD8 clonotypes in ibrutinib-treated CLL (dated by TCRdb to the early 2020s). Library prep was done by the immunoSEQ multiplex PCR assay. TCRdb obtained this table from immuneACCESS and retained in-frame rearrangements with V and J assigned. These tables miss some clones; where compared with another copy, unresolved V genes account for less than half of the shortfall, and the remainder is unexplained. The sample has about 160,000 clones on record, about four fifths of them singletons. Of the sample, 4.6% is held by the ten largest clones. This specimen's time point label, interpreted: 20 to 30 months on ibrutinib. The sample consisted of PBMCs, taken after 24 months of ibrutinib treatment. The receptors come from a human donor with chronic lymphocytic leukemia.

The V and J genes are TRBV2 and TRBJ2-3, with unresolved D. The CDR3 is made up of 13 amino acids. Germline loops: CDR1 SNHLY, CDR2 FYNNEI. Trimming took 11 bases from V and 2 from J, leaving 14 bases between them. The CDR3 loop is CAGPRPDTDTQYF. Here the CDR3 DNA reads TGTGCCGGACCGCGGCCCGACACAGATACGCAGTATTTT.

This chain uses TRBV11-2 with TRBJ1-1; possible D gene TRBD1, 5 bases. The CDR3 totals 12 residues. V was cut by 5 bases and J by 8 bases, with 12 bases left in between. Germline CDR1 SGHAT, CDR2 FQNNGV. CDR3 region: CASSIDSGEAFF. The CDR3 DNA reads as TGTGCCAGCAGCATCGACAGCGGAGAAGCTTTCTTT.

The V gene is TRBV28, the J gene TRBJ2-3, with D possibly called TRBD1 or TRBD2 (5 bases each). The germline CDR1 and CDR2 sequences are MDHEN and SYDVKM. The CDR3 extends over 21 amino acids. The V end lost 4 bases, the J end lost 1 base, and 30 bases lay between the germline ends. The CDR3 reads CASSSRVGGRSFASGTDTQYF. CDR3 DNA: TGTGCCAGCAGTTCTAGGGTTGGGGGTAGGAGTTTTGCTTCGGGCACAGATACGCAGTATTTT.

CDR3 region: CASSPGGAMYGYTF. As DNA, the CDR3 is TGTGCCAGCTCACCTGGGGGCGCGATGTATGGCTACACCTTC. The V gene is TRBV18, the J gene TRBJ1-2; D is perhaps TRBD1 (6 bases). This CDR3 is built from 14 residues. Trimming removed 3 bases at V and 5 bases at J, with 13 bases between. In germline, CDR1 is KGHSH, CDR2 LQKENI.

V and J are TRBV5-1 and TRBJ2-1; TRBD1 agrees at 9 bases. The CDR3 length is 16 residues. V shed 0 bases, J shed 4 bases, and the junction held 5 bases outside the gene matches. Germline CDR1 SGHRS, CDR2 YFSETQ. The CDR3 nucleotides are TGCGCCAGCAGCTTGGGACAGGGGGTGGGGTACAATGAGCAGTTCTTC. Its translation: CASSLGQGVGYNEQFF.

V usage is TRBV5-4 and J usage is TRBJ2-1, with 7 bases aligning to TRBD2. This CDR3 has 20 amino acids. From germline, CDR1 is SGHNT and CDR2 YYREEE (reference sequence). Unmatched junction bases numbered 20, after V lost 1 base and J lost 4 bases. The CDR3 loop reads CASSLRGSRGGGFPYNEQFF. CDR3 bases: TGTGCCAGCAGCTTGAGAGGGAGCCGGGGCGGGGGATTCCCATACAATGAGCAGTTCTTC. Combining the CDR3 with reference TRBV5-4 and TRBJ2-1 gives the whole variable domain ETGVTQSPTHLIKTRGQQVTLRCSSQSGHNTVSWYQQALGQGPQFIFQYYREEENGRGNFPPRFSGLQFPNYSSELNVNALELDDSALYLCASSLRGSRGGGFPYNEQFFGPGTRLTVL.

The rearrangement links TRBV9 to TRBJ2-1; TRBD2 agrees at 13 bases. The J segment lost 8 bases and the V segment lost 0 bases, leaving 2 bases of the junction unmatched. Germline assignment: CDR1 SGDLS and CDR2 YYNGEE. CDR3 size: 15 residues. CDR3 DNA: TGTGCCAGCAGCGTAGGCACTAGCGGGGGGGATGAGCAGTTCTTC. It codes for CASSVGTSGGDEQFF.

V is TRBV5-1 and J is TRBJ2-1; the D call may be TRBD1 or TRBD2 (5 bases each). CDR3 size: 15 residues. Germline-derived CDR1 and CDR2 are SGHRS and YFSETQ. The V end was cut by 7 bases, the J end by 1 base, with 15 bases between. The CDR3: CASWVGEMSYNEQFF. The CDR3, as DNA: TGCGCCAGCTGGGTGGGGGAAATGTCCTACAATGAGCAGTTCTTC.

CDR3 amino acids: CASSYSKGGLEKLFF. The CDR3 DNA reads TGTGCCAGCAGTTACTCTAAAGGGGGCTTAGAAAAACTGTTTTTT. This chain links TRBV6-5 with TRBJ1-4, with 7 bases matching TRBD1. Germline CDR1 is MNHEY and CDR2 is SVGAGI. Unmatched junction bases numbered 6, after V lost 0 bases and J lost 8 bases. This CDR3 is 15 amino acids long.

The DNA for the CDR3 is TGTGCCAGCAGATCGGGCGGGGCAGGGGGCCTCCAGCCCCAGCATTTT. This translates into CASRSGGAGGLQPQHF. This chain links TRBV27 with TRBJ1-5; 8 nucleotides agree with TRBD1. V dropped 6 bases and J dropped 7; count of bases not matched to a gene: 14. Germline CDR1 reads MNHEY; CDR2 reads SMNVEV (reference sequence). This CDR3 comprises 16 residues.

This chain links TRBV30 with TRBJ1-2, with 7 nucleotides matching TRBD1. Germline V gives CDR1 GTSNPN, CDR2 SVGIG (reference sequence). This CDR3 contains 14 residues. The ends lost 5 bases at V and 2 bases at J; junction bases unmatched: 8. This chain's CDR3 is CAWEPLDRNYGYTF. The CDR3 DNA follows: TGTGCCTGGGAACCCCTGGACAGGAACTATGGCTACACCTTC.

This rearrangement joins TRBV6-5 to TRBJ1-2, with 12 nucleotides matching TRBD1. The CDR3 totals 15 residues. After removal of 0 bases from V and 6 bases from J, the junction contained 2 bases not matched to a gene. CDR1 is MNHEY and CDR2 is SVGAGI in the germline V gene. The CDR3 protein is CASSYSGQGADGYTF. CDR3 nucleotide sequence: TGTGCCAGCAGTTACTCGGGACAGGGGGCGGATGGCTACACCTTC.

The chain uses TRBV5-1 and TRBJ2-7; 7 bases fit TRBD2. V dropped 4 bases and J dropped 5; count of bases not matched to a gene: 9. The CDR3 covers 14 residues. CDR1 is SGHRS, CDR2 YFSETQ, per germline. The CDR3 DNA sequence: TGCGCCAGCAGCGTGAACCTACTAGCGAACGAGCAGTACTTC. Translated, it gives CASSVNLLANEQYF. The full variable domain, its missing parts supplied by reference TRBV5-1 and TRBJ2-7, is KAGVTQTPRYLIKTRGQQVTLSCSPISGHRSVSWYQQTPGQGLQFLFEYFSETQRNKGNFPGRFSGRQFSNSRSEMNVSTLELGDSALYLCASSVNLLANEQYFGPGTRLTVT.

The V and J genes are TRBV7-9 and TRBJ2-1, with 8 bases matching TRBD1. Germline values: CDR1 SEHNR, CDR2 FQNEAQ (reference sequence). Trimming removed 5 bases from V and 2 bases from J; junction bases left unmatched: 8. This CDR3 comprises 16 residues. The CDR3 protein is CASSPEAGGAYNEQFF. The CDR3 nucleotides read TGTGCCAGCAGCCCCGAAGCAGGGGGCGCCTACAATGAGCAGTTCTTC.

Written as DNA, the CDR3 is TGCAGCGTGAGGGAACTAGTCGACACCGGGGAGCTGTTTTTT. This translates into CSVRELVDTGELFF. The chain couples TRBV29-1 to TRBJ2-2; a weak D match, TRBD2 (5 bases). Trimming pared 6 bases from V and 3 bases from J, leaving 14 bases between. The CDR3 is 14 residues long. From germline, CDR1 is SQVTM and CDR2 ANQGSEA.